This T cell receptor (beta chain) was profiled in a study of blood T cell repertoires in COVID-19. Turning to the study itself: From the United States, Italy and Spain came samples of acute and convalescent COVID-19. The analysed material was cDNA or gDNA that came from T cells, B-cell-depleted T cells, or PBMCs.

In the original analysis: Amplification of reference gene primers was used by the study to estimate nucleated cell counts. Sequencing used immunoSEQ multiplex PCR; TCRdb keeps in-frame clones, though not all of them. The D gene and trimming were derived from the DNA, and the V and J assignments and clone size from that table. The table records 120,000 to 150,000 clones, about 87% of them present only once. This sequence originates from an elderly man with acute or convalescent COVID-19. Material for sequencing was peripheral blood.

The CDR3 DNA reads TGTGCCTTTAACAGGGCGAACACCGGGGAGCTGTTTTTT. This gives the protein CAFNRANTGELFF. The chain employs TRBV30 and TRBJ2-2, with D perhaps TRBD1 (6 bases). CDR3 length equals 13 residues. The V gene's germline CDR1 is GTSNPN and CDR2 SVGIG (reference sequence). V was clipped by 7 bases and J by 0 bases, with 9 bases between them. The full variable domain, completed using reference TRBV30 and TRBJ2-2, is SQTIHQWPATLVQPVGSPLSLECTVEGTSNPNLYWYRQAAGRGLQLLFYSVGIGQISSEVPQNLSASRPQDRQFILSSKKLLLSDSGFYLCAFNRANTGELFFGEGSRLTVL.